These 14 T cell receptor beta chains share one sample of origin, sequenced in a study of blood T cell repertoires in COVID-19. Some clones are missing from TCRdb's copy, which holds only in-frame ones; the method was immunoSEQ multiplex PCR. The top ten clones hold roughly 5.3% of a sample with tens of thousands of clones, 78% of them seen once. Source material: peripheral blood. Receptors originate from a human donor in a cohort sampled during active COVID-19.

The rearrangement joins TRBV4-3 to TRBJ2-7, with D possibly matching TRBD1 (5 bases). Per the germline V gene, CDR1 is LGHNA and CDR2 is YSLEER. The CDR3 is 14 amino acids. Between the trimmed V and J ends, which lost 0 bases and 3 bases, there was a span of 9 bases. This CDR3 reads CASSQDRQGYEQYF. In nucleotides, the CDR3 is TGCGCCAGCAGCCAAGATAGGCAGGGCTACGAGCAGTACTTC.

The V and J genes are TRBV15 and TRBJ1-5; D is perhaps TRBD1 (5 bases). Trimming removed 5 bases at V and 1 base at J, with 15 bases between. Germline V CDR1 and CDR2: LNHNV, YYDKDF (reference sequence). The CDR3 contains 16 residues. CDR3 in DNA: TGTGCCACCAGCCCTGGTGGGGCGAGGAGCAATCAGCCCCAGCATTTT. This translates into CATSPGGARSNQPQHF.

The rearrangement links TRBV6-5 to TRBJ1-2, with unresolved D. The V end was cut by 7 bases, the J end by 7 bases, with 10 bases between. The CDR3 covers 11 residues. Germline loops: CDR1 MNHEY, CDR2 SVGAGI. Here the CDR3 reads CASTEWSGYTF. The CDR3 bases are TGTGCCAGCACCGAGTGGTCTGGCTACACCTTC.

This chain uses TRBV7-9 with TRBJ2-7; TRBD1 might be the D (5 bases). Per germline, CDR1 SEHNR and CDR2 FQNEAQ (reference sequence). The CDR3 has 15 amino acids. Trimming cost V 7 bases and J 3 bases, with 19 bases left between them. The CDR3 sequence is CASTLRDGLIYEQYF. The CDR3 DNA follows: TGTGCCAGCACCCTCAGGGATGGGCTAATCTACGAGCAGTACTTC.

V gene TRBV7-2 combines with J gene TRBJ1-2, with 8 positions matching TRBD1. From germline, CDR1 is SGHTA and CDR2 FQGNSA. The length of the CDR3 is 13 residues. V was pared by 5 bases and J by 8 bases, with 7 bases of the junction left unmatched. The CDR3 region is CASSPDREFGYTF. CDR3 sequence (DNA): TGTGCCAGCAGCCCGGACAGGGAATTCGGCTACACCTTC.

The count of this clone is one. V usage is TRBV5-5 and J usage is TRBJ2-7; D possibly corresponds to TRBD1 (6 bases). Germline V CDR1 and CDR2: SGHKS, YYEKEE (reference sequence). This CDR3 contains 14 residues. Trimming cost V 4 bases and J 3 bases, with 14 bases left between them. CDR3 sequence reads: CASSPRGDYYEQYF. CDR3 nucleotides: TGTGCCAGCAGCCCCAGGGGTGACTACTACGAGCAGTACTTC.

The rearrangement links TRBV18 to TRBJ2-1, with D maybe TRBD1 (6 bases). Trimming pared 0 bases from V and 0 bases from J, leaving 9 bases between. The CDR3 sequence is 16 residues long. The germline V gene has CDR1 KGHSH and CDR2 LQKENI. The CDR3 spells CASSPPRGSSYNEQFF. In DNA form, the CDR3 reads TGTGCCAGCTCACCACCTAGGGGGTCCTCCTACAATGAGCAGTTCTTC.

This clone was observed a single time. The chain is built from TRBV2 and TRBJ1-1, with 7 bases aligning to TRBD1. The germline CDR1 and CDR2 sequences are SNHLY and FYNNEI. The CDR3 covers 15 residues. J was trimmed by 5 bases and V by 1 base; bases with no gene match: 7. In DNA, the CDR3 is TGTGCCAGCAGTGAAGAGGAGACAGGGTATACTGAAGCTTTCTTT. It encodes CASSEEETGYTEAFF.

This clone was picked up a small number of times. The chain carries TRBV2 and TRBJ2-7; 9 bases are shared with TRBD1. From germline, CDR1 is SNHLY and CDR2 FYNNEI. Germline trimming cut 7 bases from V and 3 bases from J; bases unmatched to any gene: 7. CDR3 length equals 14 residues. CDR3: CASNIQGALYEQYF. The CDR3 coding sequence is TGTGCCAGCAACATACAGGGGGCTCTCTACGAGCAGTACTTC.

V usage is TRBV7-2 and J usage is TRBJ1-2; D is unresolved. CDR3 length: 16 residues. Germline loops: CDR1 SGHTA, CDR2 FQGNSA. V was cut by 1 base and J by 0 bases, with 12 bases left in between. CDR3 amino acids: CASSLGTLGANYGYTF. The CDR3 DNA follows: TGTGCCAGCAGCTTAGGTACTCTTGGAGCTAACTATGGCTACACCTTC.

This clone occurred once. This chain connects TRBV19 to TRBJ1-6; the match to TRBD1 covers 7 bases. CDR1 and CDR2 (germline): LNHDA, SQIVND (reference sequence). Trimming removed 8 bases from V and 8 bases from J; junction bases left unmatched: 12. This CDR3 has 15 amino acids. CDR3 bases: TGTGCCAGTCAGACCGGGACAGCAAACCATTCACCCCTCCACTTT. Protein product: CASQTGTANHSPLHF.

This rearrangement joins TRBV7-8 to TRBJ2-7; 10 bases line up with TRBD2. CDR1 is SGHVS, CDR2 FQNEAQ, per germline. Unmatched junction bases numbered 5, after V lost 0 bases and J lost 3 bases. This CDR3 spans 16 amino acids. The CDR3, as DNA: TGTGCCAGCAGCTTAGCGAGAGCTAGCGGGAGCTACGAGCAGTACTTC. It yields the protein CASSLARASGSYEQYF.

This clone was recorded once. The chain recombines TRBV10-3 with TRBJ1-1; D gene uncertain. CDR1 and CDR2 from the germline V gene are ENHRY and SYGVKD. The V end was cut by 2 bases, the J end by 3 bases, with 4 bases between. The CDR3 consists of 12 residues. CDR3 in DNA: TGTGCCATCAGTGAGGGAGACACTGAAGCTTTCTTT. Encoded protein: CAISEGDTEAFF.

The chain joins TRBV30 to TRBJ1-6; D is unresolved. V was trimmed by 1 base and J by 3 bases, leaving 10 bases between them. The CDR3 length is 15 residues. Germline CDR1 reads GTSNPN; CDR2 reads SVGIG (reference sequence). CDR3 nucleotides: TGTGCCTGGAGTGGATCAGGATTCTATAATTCACCCCTCCACTTT. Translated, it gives CAWSGSGFYNSPLHF. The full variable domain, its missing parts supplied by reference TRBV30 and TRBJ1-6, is SQTIHQWPATLVQPVGSPLSLECTVEGTSNPNLYWYRQAAGRGLQLLFYSVGIGQISSEVPQNLSASRPQDRQFILSSKKLLLSDSGFYLCAWSGSGFYNSPLHFGNGTRLTVT.